This TCR beta chain was profiled in a study of early T cells in non-severe SARS-CoV-2 infection. About the research overall: The input, bulk RNA from unsorted whole blood, was sequenced, and chains were unpaired. Findings and limits, study-wide: There was a bias toward anti-spike CD8 responses in VDJdb matching, which missed private and CD4 specificities.

The library protocol tagged individual cDNA molecules with unique molecular identifiers. MiXCR, run by TCRdb on the 5' RACE reads, gives a single entry per CDR3 protein. Of tens of thousands of distinct CDR3 sequences listed, 14% are singletons. As for this clonotype: The target antigen is unknown.

CDR1 and CDR2 (germline): MDHEN, SYDVKM. V was pared by 3 bases and J by 6 bases, with 8 bases between. The CDR3 totals 13 residues. The receptor was isolated from an adult who was a healthcare worker with PCR-confirmed SARS-CoV-2 infection or an uninfected control (not recorded which). Sequenced sample: whole blood. The V and J genes are TRBV28 and TRBJ2-2; D may match TRBD1 or TRBD2 (5 bases each). The CDR3 DNA reads TGTGCCAGCAGTTTGGGGGACCCCGGGGAGCTGTTTTTT. This gives the protein CASSLGDPGELFF.